Presented here are 27 T cell receptor beta chains from one specimen sequenced in a study of shared clonotypes between healthy human individuals. Using immunoSEQ multiplex PCR, the repertoire was profiled, and TCRdb retains in-frame clones only, with some absent. The sample has about 2.4 million clones, approximately 93% seen once. The sequencing input was naive CD4+ T cells from PBMCs. Subset specified: CD45RA+ positively selected. These receptors were collected from a man aged 18-30 years in good health. Some clones in this sample may be carry-over from other donors' samples.

The CDR3 region has the DNA TGTGCCAGCAGTGACACCGGGACAGGGAACACTGAAGCTTTCTTT. The encoded protein is CASSDTGTGNTEAFF. This sequence joins TRBV25-1 and TRBJ1-1, with TRBD1 matching over 8 bases. The germline gives CDR1 MGHDK, CDR2 SYGVNS. The CDR3 totals 15 residues. V lost 3 bases, J lost 1 base, and 4 bases stayed unmatched.

This rearrangement joins TRBV6-5 to TRBJ1-3, with no clear D. The CDR3 loop spans 15 amino acids. V was shortened by 6 bases and J by 0 bases, with 12 bases between the two germline ends. Germline V gene data show CDR1 as MNHEY and CDR2 as SVGAGI. The CDR3 loop is CASSLWRSSGNTIYF. The CDR3 DNA reads TGTGCCAGCAGCTTATGGAGGAGCTCTGGAAACACCATATATTTT.

The sample holds one count of this clone. This chain links TRBV25-1 with TRBJ2-7, with 8 bases identical to TRBD1. The germline V gene has CDR1 MGHDK and CDR2 SYGVNS. This CDR3 region has 16 residues. V shed 4 bases and J 3 bases; nucleotides not matched to a gene: 11. The CDR3 region is CASSGKRDRKRYEQYF. The CDR3 region has the DNA TGTGCCAGCAGTGGAAAACGGGACAGGAAACGCTACGAGCAGTACTTC.

The rearrangement links TRBV7-9 to TRBJ1-6; a possible D gene is TRBD1 (6 bases). This CDR3 is 14 amino acids long. Germline V lookup: CDR1 SEHNR, CDR2 FQNEAQ (reference sequence). V lost 7 bases to trimming and J lost 7 bases, with 14 bases between them. Here the CDR3 reads CASMEGTGNSPLHF. The DNA for the CDR3 is TGTGCCAGCATGGAGGGAACAGGGAATTCACCCCTCCACTTT.

The CDR3 loop reads CASSYTRTGGEQYF. In DNA, the CDR3 is TGTGCCAGCAGTTATACCAGGACAGGAGGTGAGCAGTACTTC. J is TRBJ2-7 and V is TRBV6-5, with TRBD1 identical over 7 bases. The CDR3 runs 14 residues. The trim removed 3 bases at V and 7 bases at J, leaving 9 bases unmatched. Germline lookup yields CDR1 MNHEY and CDR2 SVGAGI.

The gene calls are TRBV5-1 and TRBJ2-1, with TRBD1 matching over 12 bases. Germline V gives CDR1 SGHRS, CDR2 YFSETQ. V lost 3 bases to trimming and J lost 9 bases; unmatched junction nucleotides: 4. There are 14 residues in the CDR3. The CDR3 coding sequence is TGCGCCAGCAGCTCCCGGGACAGGGGGCGTGAGCAGTTCTTC. Its protein is CASSSRDRGREQFF.

The V gene is TRBV7-9, the J gene TRBJ2-2; D is uncertain. This CDR3 has 14 amino acids. Germline-derived CDR1 and CDR2 are SEHNR and FQNEAQ (reference sequence). V lost 7 bases and J lost 2, with 11 bases in between. The CDR3, as DNA: TGTGCCAGCACCCAAGGGCACAACACCGGGGAGCTGTTTTTT. Protein: CASTQGHNTGELFF. The variable domain in full, completed from reference TRBV7-9 and TRBJ2-2, reads DTGVSQNPRHKITKRGQNVTFRCDPISEHNRLYWYRQTLGQGPEFLTYFQNEAQLEKSRLLSDRFSAERPKGSFSTLEIQRTEQGDSAMYLCASTQGHNTGELFFGEGSRLTVL.

The chain is built from TRBV15 and TRBJ2-7; D may match TRBD1 or TRBD2 (6 bases each). CDR3 size: 16 residues. Trimming left V 0 bases short and J 8 bases short, with 20 bases between. CDR1 LNHNV and CDR2 YYDKDF come from the germline V gene (reference sequence). Written as DNA, the CDR3 is TGTGCCACCAGCAGAGATCCGGGGGCAGGGAGGCTTCAGCAGTACTTC. This encodes CATSRDPGAGRLQQYF.

The chain has TRBV7-3 and TRBJ1-2, with D perhaps matching TRBD1 (6 bases). This CDR3 contains 14 residues. Deletions cut 4 bases from V and 7 bases from J, with 16 bases between. Germline values: CDR1 SGHTA, CDR2 FQGTGA. CDR3 DNA: TGTGCCAGCAGCTCCGCCGCAGGGGTAGGTGGCTACACCTTC. It yields the protein CASSSAAGVGGYTF.

This clone was counted once. The V and J genes are TRBV6-6 and TRBJ2-7; TRBD1 matches at 8 bases. Trimming removed 6 bases from V and 2 bases from J; junction bases left unmatched: 6. This CDR3 is 14 amino acids long. The germline CDR1 and CDR2 sequences are MNHNY and SVGAGI (reference sequence). Written as DNA, the CDR3 is TGTGCCAGCAGCGGGCCAGGGGGCCCCTACGAGCAGTACTTC. Its translation: CASSGPGGPYEQYF.

This chain joins TRBV15 and TRBJ1-3; no clear D gene. V shed 3 bases and J shed 0 bases, with 9 bases lying between them. CDR1 and CDR2 (germline): LNHNV, YYDKDF (reference sequence). CDR3 length: 15 amino acids. The CDR3 DNA follows: TGTGCCACCAGCAGGGGAACAGCCTCTGGAAACACCATATATTTT. Translating it yields CATSRGTASGNTIYF. Full variable domain (rest looked up from reference TRBV15 and TRBJ1-3): DAMVIQNPRYQVTQFGKPVTLSCSQTLNHNVMYWYQQKSSQAPKLLFHYYDKDFNNEADTPDNFQSRRPNTSFCFLDIRSPGLGDTAMYLCATSRGTASGNTIYFGEGSWLTVV.

V gene TRBV6-1 combines with J gene TRBJ2-3; D is possibly TRBD2 (5 bases). Trimming pared 6 bases from V and 4 bases from J, leaving 11 bases between. Germline assignment: CDR1 MNHNS and CDR2 SASEGT. The CDR3 sequence is 13 residues long. The CDR3: CASRDAGADTQYF. DNA for the CDR3: TGTGCCAGCAGAGATGCCGGGGCAGATACGCAGTATTTT.

The chain carries TRBV5-1 and TRBJ1-1, with TRBD1 as a possible D gene (5 bases). The CDR3 totals 15 residues. Trimming removed 1 base at V and 4 bases at J, with 14 bases between. Germline V CDR1 and CDR2: SGHRS, YFSETQ. CDR3 amino acids: CASSLNQGGGTEAFF. DNA of the CDR3: TGCGCCAGCAGCTTGAACCAGGGAGGAGGCACTGAAGCTTTCTTT.

This rearrangement joins TRBV7-9 to TRBJ1-6; D call uncertain. The germline CDR1 and CDR2 sequences are SEHNR and FQNEAQ (reference sequence). This CDR3 comprises 13 residues. Trimming stripped 1 base from V and 14 bases from J, with 12 bases between. CDR3 coding DNA: TGTGCCAGCAGCTTAGGAGGCACATCCACCCTCCACTTT. It codes for CASSLGGTSTLHF.

As for this clone: Other DNA sequences in this specimen translate into the identical CDR3. The rearrangement uses TRBV19 and TRBJ1-5, with 10 positions matching TRBD1. The CDR3 loop spans 13 amino acids. The germline V gene encodes CDR1 LNHDA and CDR2 SQIVND (reference sequence). The junction had 2 bases not matched to a gene; V was cut back by 8 bases and J by 4 bases. The DNA for the CDR3 is TGTGCCAGTGGACAGGGGGAGAATCAGCCCCAGCATTTT. It encodes CASGQGENQPQHF.

V and J are TRBV9 and TRBJ1-3, with D tentatively TRBD1 (6 bases). The V gene's germline CDR1 is SGDLS and CDR2 YYNGEE. The CDR3 contains 15 residues. Between the trimmed V and J ends, which lost 1 base and 3 bases, there was a span of 11 bases. The CDR3 loop is CASSVTGSHGNTIYF. Here the CDR3 DNA reads TGTGCCAGCAGCGTAACAGGGTCACATGGAAACACCATATATTTT.

The CDR3 loop reads CASSPSGGINYGYTF. The CDR3 nucleotides read TGTGCCAGCTCACCTTCAGGGGGTATTAACTATGGCTACACCTTC. The chain combines TRBV18 with TRBJ1-2; TRBD1 matches 7 bases. This CDR3 has 15 amino acids. The germline V gene encodes CDR1 KGHSH and CDR2 LQKENI. V trimming: 3 bases; J trimming: 1 base; junction bases outside the gene matches: 5. Full variable domain (remainder filled in from reference TRBV18 and TRBJ1-2): NAGVMQNPRHLVRRRGQEARLRCSPMKGHSHVYWYRQLPEEGLKFMVYLQKENIIDESGMPKERFSAEFPKEGPSILRIQQVVRGDSAAYFCASSPSGGINYGYTFGSGTRLTVV.

The rearrangement joins TRBV5-5 to TRBJ1-1; D is unresolved. The CDR3 is made up of 15 amino acids. V was cut by 2 bases and J by 4 bases, with 15 bases left in between. Germline V gene data show CDR1 as SGHKS and CDR2 as YYEKEE (reference sequence). The CDR3 loop reads CASSLVSGPRTEAFF. Written as DNA, the CDR3 is TGTGCCAGCAGCTTAGTATCAGGTCCACGCACTGAAGCTTTCTTT.

The V and J genes are TRBV28 and TRBJ1-2; no clear D gene. V shed 5 bases and J shed 4 bases, with 11 bases lying between them. Germline CDR1 reads MDHEN; CDR2 reads SYDVKM. CDR3 length equals 13 residues. CDR3 coding DNA: TGTGCCAGCAGTCAAAATAGAGGCTATGGCTACACCTTC. Encoded protein: CASSQNRGYGYTF.

Points on this clone: This CDR3 is also generated by other DNA sequences in the sample. This chain joins TRBV4-2 and TRBJ2-7; D might be TRBD1 (5 bases). The CDR3 extends over 13 amino acids. V lost 0 bases to trimming and J lost 3 bases, with 6 bases between them. CDR1 and CDR2 from the germline V gene are LGHNA and YNFKEQ. The CDR3 DNA reads as TGTGCCAGCAGCCAAGATAGGGGCTACGAGCAGTACTTC. This sequence encodes CASSQDRGYEQYF.

The chain employs TRBV11-2 and TRBJ1-2; D perhaps matches TRBD1 (5 bases). The CDR3 has 13 amino acids. Trimming left V 7 bases short and J 9 bases short, with 18 bases between. Germline V gene sequence: CDR1 SGHAT, CDR2 FQNNGV. CDR3 nucleotides: TGTGCCAGCACCATGGGGGAGCTTAGAAGCTACACCTTC. Protein product: CASTMGELRSYTF. The full variable domain, its missing parts supplied by reference TRBV11-2 and TRBJ1-2, is EAGVAQSPRYKIIEKRQSVAFWCNPISGHATLYWYQQILGQGPKLLIQFQNNGVVDDSQLPKDRFSAERLKGVDSTLKIQPAKLEDSAVYLCASTMGELRSYTFGSGTRLTVV.

V gene TRBV27 combines with J gene TRBJ2-7; 10 bases are shared with TRBD1. The CDR3 is made up of 16 amino acids. Germline V gene lookup returns CDR1 MNHEY and CDR2 SMNVEV (reference sequence). V was clipped by 0 bases and J by 3 bases; unmatched bases: 5. This chain's CDR3 is CASSLSSGTGVYEQYF. The CDR3, as DNA: TGTGCCAGCAGTTTATCATCCGGGACAGGGGTCTACGAGCAGTACTTC.

The chain uses TRBV11-2 and TRBJ2-1; 11 bases map to TRBD2. CDR3 size: 14 residues. Germline V gene data show CDR1 as SGHAT and CDR2 as FQNNGV. Trimming took 5 bases from V and 6 from J; bases not matched to a gene: 3. The CDR3 nucleotides read TGTGCCAGCAGCCCGACTAGCGGGATCAATGAGCAGTTCTTC. It encodes CASSPTSGINEQFF.

The chain joins TRBV25-1 to TRBJ2-7, with D possibly being TRBD2 (5 bases). The V gene lost 7 bases and the J gene lost 2 bases, with 12 bases spanning the gap. The germline V gene has CDR1 MGHDK and CDR2 SYGVNS. This CDR3 is built from 13 residues. CDR3 bases: TGTGCCAGCATGGAACCGGGGACCTACGAGCAGTACTTC. It yields the protein CASMEPGTYEQYF.

CDR3: CASSPNQGANQPQHF. The CDR3 bases are TGTGCCAGCTCACCAAACCAGGGGGCCAATCAGCCCCAGCATTTT. The chain recombines TRBV18 with TRBJ1-5; 8 bases are a match to TRBD1. The CDR3 is 15 residues long. Per germline, CDR1 KGHSH and CDR2 LQKENI. Losses at the gene ends were 2 bases for V and 3 bases for J; bases not matched to a gene: 3.

About this clone: This CDR3 is also generated by other DNA sequences in the sample. V usage is TRBV18 and J usage is TRBJ2-3; D is undetermined. The germline V and J ends were trimmed by 3 bases and 0 bases, with 4 bases remaining between them. This CDR3 contains 13 residues. The germline V gene has CDR1 KGHSH and CDR2 LQKENI. The CDR3 is CASSPQSTDTQYF. The CDR3 coding sequence is TGTGCCAGCTCACCGCAGAGCACAGATACGCAGTATTTT.

This sequence joins TRBV11-1 and TRBJ2-7; no definite D call. Trimming took 0 bases from V and 7 from J, leaving 13 bases between them. Germline CDR1 is SGHAT and CDR2 is FQDESV (reference sequence). CDR3 length: 14 residues. CDR3 coding DNA: TGTGCCAGCAGCTTAGCGGGCCACCTCGGGGAGCAGTACTTC. Its translation is CASSLAGHLGEQYF.